This T cell receptor beta chain came from a study of cytomegalovirus exposure and HLA in healthy donors. Study-wide findings and caveats: The HLA-A and HLA-B alleles of most subjects were reportedly predicted accurately from TCR beta sequences. Highest at DRB1 and lowest at HLA-C, TCR association rates differed among HLA loci in a later analysis.

With 60 Vbeta and 13 Jbeta primers, the PCR was carried out. Clones were read by immunoSEQ multiplex PCR, and TCRdb kept only the in-frame ones, dropping some. This table holds approximately 110,000 clones, around three quarters found once. A note on this clone: Its specificity is not known.

Trimming shortened V by 1 base and J by 5 bases, and 8 bases separated the two germline ends. CDR1 is LGHNA, CDR2 YNFKEQ, per germline. CDR3 length: 14 residues. The V and J genes are TRBV4-2 and TRBJ2-2, with D possibly TRBD2 on 5 matching bases. Sequenced: PBMCs. This TCR was sampled from a woman in her forties or fifties in good health and CMV-seropositive. The CDR3 here is CASSQARVTGELFF. In DNA, the CDR3 is TGTGCCAGCAGCCAAGCGCGGGTTACCGGGGAGCTGTTTTTT.